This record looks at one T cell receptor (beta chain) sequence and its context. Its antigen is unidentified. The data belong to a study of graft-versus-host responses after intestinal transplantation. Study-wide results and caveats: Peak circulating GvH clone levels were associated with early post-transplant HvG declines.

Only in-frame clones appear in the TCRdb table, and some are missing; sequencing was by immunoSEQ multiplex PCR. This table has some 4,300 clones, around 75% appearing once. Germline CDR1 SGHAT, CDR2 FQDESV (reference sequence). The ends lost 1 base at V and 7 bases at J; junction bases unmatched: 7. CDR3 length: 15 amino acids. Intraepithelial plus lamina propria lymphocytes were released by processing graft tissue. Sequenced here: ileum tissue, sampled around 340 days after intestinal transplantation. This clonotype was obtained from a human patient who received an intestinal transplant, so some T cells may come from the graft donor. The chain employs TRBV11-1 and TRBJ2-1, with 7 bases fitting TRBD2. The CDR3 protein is CASSLEGGGGNEQFF. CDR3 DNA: TGTGCCAGCAGCTTAGAGGGCGGGGGAGGTAATGAGCAGTTCTTC.